This T cell receptor beta chain was recorded in a study of human T cells and chemical hapten exposure. CDR3 length: 11 residues. Germline V lookup: CDR1 DFQATT, CDR2 SNEGSKA (reference sequence). The trim removed 6 bases at V and 7 bases at J, leaving 6 bases unmatched. This clonotype was recorded a few times. Per the authors' pipeline: Sample TCR totals centred on a median of around 92,000, ranging about 20,000 to 690,600. TCRdb re-analysed the RACE reads in MiXCR, keeping a single row per CDR3 protein. It is TCRdb's table, rather than the study itself, that gives the V and J calls and clone size. The sample holds about 180,000 distinct CDR3 sequences, about 31% seen once. The sample's time point: pre-sensitization, week 0. Stated treatment: therapeutic diphenylcyclopropenone sensitization with weekly scalp DPC.

The sequence derives from a woman aged 25 to 45 with alopecia areata. Some clones in this sample may be carry-over from other donors' samples. The source was whole blood, collected in connection with sensitization to the hapten diphenylcyclopropenone (DPC). The chain links TRBV20-1 to TRBJ2-7; 7 positions agree with TRBD2. The CDR3: CSAAGVGEQYF. CDR3 coding DNA: TGCAGTGCCGCGGGAGTAGGGGAGCAGTACTTC.